Presented here are 32 T cell receptor beta chains from one specimen sequenced in a study of blood T cell repertoires in COVID-19. Sequencing used immunoSEQ multiplex PCR; TCRdb keeps in-frame clones, though not all of them. The table includes around 25,000 clones, around 87% detected once. Material for sequencing was peripheral blood. The receptor source for this set is a human donor with active COVID-19. The donor label of this sample is uncertain.

The gene calls are TRBV20-1 and TRBJ2-7; possibly TRBD2 for D (6 bases). Trimming took off 4 bases at V and 5 bases at J, with 9 bases between the two ends. CDR3 length equals 11 residues. The germline gives CDR1 DFQATT, CDR2 SNEGSKA (reference sequence). CDR3 nucleotide sequence: TGCAGTGCTACAACTAGCAACGAGCAGTACTTC. It is translated as CSATTSNEQYF.

The J gene is TRBJ2-1, the V gene TRBV5-4; D is perhaps TRBD2 (5 bases). Germline CDR1 is SGHNT and CDR2 is YYREEE (reference sequence). The CDR3 is 13 amino acids. Trimming removed 0 bases from V and 13 bases from J, with 14 bases in between. CDR3 residues: CASSLAPTGNQFF. The CDR3, as DNA: TGTGCCAGCAGCTTGGCCCCCACCGGGAATCAGTTCTTC.

The chain joins TRBV7-9 to TRBJ1-6; 7 nucleotides match TRBD1. This CDR3 spans 14 amino acids. CDR1 SEHNR and CDR2 FQNEAQ come from the germline V gene (reference sequence). The junction had 7 bases not matched to a gene; V was cut back by 7 bases and J by 7 bases. CDR3 sequence: CASISTGDNSPLHF. The CDR3 region has the DNA TGTGCCAGCATCTCTACAGGGGACAATTCACCCCTCCACTTT.

This chain joins TRBV7-2 and TRBJ2-3, with D perhaps matching TRBD1 (5 bases). Between the trimmed V and J ends, which lost 4 bases and 0 bases, there was a span of 14 bases. Germline CDR1 is SGHTA and CDR2 is FQGNSA. This CDR3 is 16 amino acids long. CDR3 loop: CASSSQVGASTDTQYF. The CDR3 DNA reads as TGTGCCAGCAGCTCACAGGTGGGCGCGAGCACAGATACGCAGTATTTT.

A remark on this clone: Other DNA sequences from this sample encode an identical CDR3 as well. This rearrangement joins TRBV28 to TRBJ2-2; a possible D gene is TRBD2 (5 bases). The CDR3 is 15 amino acids. Between the trimmed V and J ends, which lost 4 bases and 0 bases, there was a span of 9 bases. The germline V gene has CDR1 MDHEN and CDR2 SYDVKM. For the CDR3, the DNA is TGTGCCAGCAGTTCCAGCGGAACGAACACCGGGGAGCTGTTTTTT. It codes for CASSSSGTNTGELFF.

J is TRBJ1-1 and V is TRBV6-2 or TRBV6-3, with TRBD1 matching over 7 bases. Trimming at V came to 2 bases and at J to 7 bases, leaving 4 bases not matched to a gene. The CDR3 loop spans 13 amino acids. Germline CDR1 MNHEY, CDR2 SVGEGT. The CDR3 DNA reads TGTGCCAGCAGTTACGAGACAGGGATTGAAGCTTTCTTT. It codes for CASSYETGIEAFF.

The rearrangement uses TRBV3-1 (or the pseudogene TRBV3-2) and TRBJ1-6, with 7 bases that match TRBD1. Germline V CDR1 and CDR2: LGHDT, YNNKEL (reference sequence). V was clipped by 0 bases and J by 3 bases; unmatched bases: 5. This CDR3 is built from 17 residues. The CDR3 bases are TGTGCCAGCAGCCAAGAGGTAGCAGGGGGCTATAATTCACCCCTCCACTTT. Translated, it gives CASSQEVAGGYNSPLHF.

The chain joins TRBV29-1 to TRBJ2-2; 9 bases match TRBD1. This CDR3 comprises 14 residues. V gave up 5 bases and J gave up 0 bases; unmatched junction bases: 1. Germline loops: CDR1 SQVTM, CDR2 ANQGSEA. CDR3 nucleotides: TGCAGCGTTACAGGGGGCCCGAACACCGGGGAGCTGTTTTTT. This sequence encodes CSVTGGPNTGELFF.

V is TRBV3-1 (or the pseudogene TRBV3-2) and J is TRBJ1-4, with 10 bases aligning to TRBD1. The germline CDR1 and CDR2 sequences are LGHDT and YNNKEL (reference sequence). The length of the CDR3 is 15 residues. V dropped 4 bases and J dropped 8; count of bases not matched to a gene: 7. The CDR3 protein is CASSLGQGGREKLFF. DNA for the CDR3: TGTGCCAGCAGCCTAGGACAGGGGGGCCGGGAAAAACTGTTTTTT.

V and J are TRBV29-1 and TRBJ2-1; 9 bases align to TRBD1. V was pared by 4 bases and J by 6 bases, with 7 bases of the junction left unmatched. The CDR3 consists of 14 residues. CDR1 is SQVTM, CDR2 ANQGSEA, per germline. As DNA, the CDR3 is TGCAGCGTTGGGGGCCCGGGACAGGGCAATGAGCAGTTCTTC. Protein sequence: CSVGGPGQGNEQFF.

The count of this clone is one. The chain uses TRBV7-2 and TRBJ2-7; D is unresolved. Between the trimmed V and J ends, which lost 5 bases and 3 bases, there was a span of 11 bases. Germline CDR1 and CDR2: SGHTA and FQGNSA. The CDR3 is made up of 13 amino acids. Written as DNA, the CDR3 is TGTGCCAGCAGCACCCCCCGCGTCTACGAGCAGTACTTC. This gives the protein CASSTPRVYEQYF.

This rearrangement joins TRBV19 to TRBJ2-5, with D perhaps TRBD1 (5 bases). The CDR3 length is 11 residues. The ends were cut back, 8 bases at V and 7 bases at J, with 11 bases in the middle. Germline CDR1 and CDR2: LNHDA and SQIVND (reference sequence). The CDR3 DNA follows: TGTGCCAGTGTCTACCAGGGGACCCAGTACTTC. Its translation: CASVYQGTQYF.

This chain uses TRBV12-3 or TRBV12-4 with TRBJ1-2; 7 bases align to TRBD1. Losses at the gene ends were 6 bases for V and 8 bases for J; bases not matched to a gene: 9. The CDR3 is 13 residues long. CDR3 nucleotide sequence: TGTGCCAGCAGCCGGCAGACAGGGCGGGGCTACACCTTC. Translating gives CASSRQTGRGYTF.

The chain employs TRBV7-3 and TRBJ2-2; no firm D call. This CDR3 comprises 16 residues. V was pared by 6 bases and J by 8 bases, with 22 bases between. The V gene's germline CDR1 is SGHTA and CDR2 FQGTGA. The CDR3 sequence is CASRKTSAGSGGELFF. Here the CDR3 DNA reads TGTGCCAGCAGGAAGACATCAGCTGGGTCTGGTGGGGAGCTGTTTTTT.

This clone occurred a few times. The rearrangement uses TRBV19 and TRBJ2-1; tentative D call: TRBD2 (6 bases). Trimming stripped 6 bases from V and 5 bases from J, with 26 bases between. CDR3 length: 18 amino acids. The V gene's germline CDR1 is LNHDA and CDR2 SQIVND (reference sequence). The CDR3 region is CASSRGWRGRKNDNEQFF. CDR3 sequence (DNA): TGTGCCAGTAGCCGAGGCTGGCGGGGACGAAAAAATGACAATGAGCAGTTCTTC.

CDR3: CASSLKGTASLGGYTF. CDR3 bases: TGTGCCAGCAGCCTTAAAGGGACAGCTTCTTTGGGGGGCTACACCTTC. The V gene is TRBV9, the J gene TRBJ1-2, with TRBD1 matching over 7 bases. CDR3 length: 16 residues. V lost 4 bases and J lost 8; bases outside the gene matches: 17. From germline, CDR1 is SGDLS and CDR2 YYNGEE.

This chain connects TRBV28 to TRBJ2-3; 11 bases fit TRBD2. The germline V gene encodes CDR1 MDHEN and CDR2 SYDVKM. This CDR3 has 17 amino acids. With V trimmed by 8 bases and J by 1 base, 11 bases remained unmatched. Here the CDR3 DNA reads TGTGCCAGCGGGGAATTAGCGGGAGGGATACGCACAGATACGCAGTATTTT. Translating gives CASGELAGGIRTDTQYF.

The chain carries TRBV10-2 and TRBJ1-1; D remains unclear. V was shortened by 4 bases and J by 1 base, with 4 bases between the two germline ends. Germline CDR1 reads WSHSY; CDR2 reads SAAADI. The CDR3 consists of 12 residues. CDR3 sequence: CASSVGNTEAFF. CDR3 sequence (DNA): TGCGCCAGCAGTGTCGGGAACACTGAAGCTTTCTTT.

The chain combines TRBV7-9 with TRBJ2-6; D is perhaps TRBD1 (5 bases). The ends were cut back, 5 bases at V and 3 bases at J, with 8 bases in the middle. The germline V gene encodes CDR1 SEHNR and CDR2 FQNEAQ (reference sequence). The length of the CDR3 is 14 residues. In DNA form, the CDR3 reads TGTGCCAGCAGCCCGCAGGGTGGGGCCAACGTCCTGACTTTC. Translation: CASSPQGGANVLTF.

About this clone itself: At the DNA level, this CDR3 is encoded by other sequences in the same sample as well. The rearrangement uses TRBV3-1 (or the pseudogene TRBV3-2) and TRBJ2-5; TRBD2 matches 15 bases. Germline CDR1 reads LGHDT; CDR2 reads YNNKEL (reference sequence). This CDR3 contains 16 residues. The ends lost 4 bases at V and 2 bases at J; junction bases unmatched: 2. CDR3: CASSPGLAGGQETQYF. CDR3 coding DNA: TGTGCCAGCAGCCCGGGACTAGCGGGGGGACAAGAGACCCAGTACTTC.

The chain recombines TRBV4-1 with TRBJ1-3; D gene ambiguous. The CDR3 runs 14 residues. V dropped 3 bases and J dropped 2 bases, with 8 bases sitting between them. Looked up from germline, CDR1 is MGHRA and CDR2 is YSYEKL. The CDR3 loop reads CASSQAVAGNTIYF. CDR3 DNA sequence: TGCGCCAGCAGCCAGGCCGTCGCTGGAAACACCATATATTTT.

The chain employs TRBV2 and TRBJ2-3, with 10 bases fitting TRBD2. Germline V gene sequence: CDR1 SNHLY, CDR2 FYNNEI. The CDR3 consists of 15 residues. With V trimmed by 7 bases and J by 6 bases, 10 bases remained unmatched. The CDR3 sequence: CASKGLAGVGDTQYF. As DNA, the CDR3 is TGTGCCAGCAAGGGGCTAGCGGGAGTTGGGGATACGCAGTATTTT.

The chain is built from TRBV6-2 or TRBV6-3 and TRBJ2-1, with TRBD1 matching over 7 bases. The CDR3 is 14 residues long. Trimming removed 2 bases from V and 8 bases from J; junction bases left unmatched: 6. Germline V gives CDR1 MNHEY, CDR2 SVGEGT. The CDR3 bases are TGTGCCAGCAGTTACAGCACAGGGGTAGATGAGCAGTTCTTC. Its translation: CASSYSTGVDEQFF.

The J gene is TRBJ1-3, the V gene TRBV4-1, with a tentative D call TRBD1 (5 bases). This CDR3 contains 15 residues. With 1 base removed from V and 3 bases from J, the gap between germline ends came to 10 bases. CDR1 and CDR2 from the germline V gene are MGHRA and YSYEKL. The CDR3: CASSQGGAYGNTIYF. The DNA for the CDR3 is TGCGCCAGCAGCCAAGGGGGCGCATATGGAAACACCATATATTTT.

This clone has only one observation. The CDR3 DNA reads as TGCGCCAGCAGCCAGGGGACAGGGATATCTGGGGCCAACGTCCTGACTTTC. Its translation: CASSQGTGISGANVLTF. J is TRBJ2-6 and V is TRBV4-3, with TRBD1 matching over 9 bases. Germline V CDR1 and CDR2: LGHNA, YSLEER. This CDR3 has 17 amino acids. V was clipped by 3 bases and J by 1 base; unmatched bases: 4.

This chain joins TRBV5-1 and TRBJ2-3; 8 bases line up with TRBD1. This CDR3 has 18 amino acids. V shed 1 base and J 4 bases; nucleotides not matched to a gene: 14. Germline V gives CDR1 SGHRS, CDR2 YFSETQ. CDR3 DNA sequence: TGCGCCAGCAGCTTGCAGGGGGCTTTCTCGGGAGATTCAGATACGCAGTATTTT. It specifies CASSLQGAFSGDSDTQYF.

This clone has only one observation. The chain is built from TRBV5-6 and TRBJ2-3, with D possibly being TRBD2 (5 bases). The germline V and J ends were trimmed by 2 bases and 8 bases, with 12 bases remaining between them. CDR3 length: 13 amino acids. Germline V gives CDR1 SGHDT, CDR2 YYEEEE. CDR3 residues: CASSLKRATTQYF. The CDR3 coding sequence is TGTGCCAGCAGCTTAAAGAGGGCCACTACGCAGTATTTT.

This clone was seen once. V gene TRBV28 combines with J gene TRBJ1-3; TRBD1 aligns across 7 bases. This CDR3 comprises 14 residues. CDR1 is MDHEN and CDR2 is SYDVKM in the germline V gene. The CDR3 sequence is CASGQILTGNTIYF. In DNA, the CDR3 is TGTGCATCGGGACAGATATTGACTGGAAACACCATATATTTT.

The V and J genes are TRBV6-2 or TRBV6-3 and TRBJ1-2; D unclear. V lost 5 bases, J lost 7 bases, and 5 bases lay in between. The CDR3 sequence is 10 residues long. CDR1 and CDR2 from the germline V gene are MNHEY and SVGEGT. The chain's CDR3 is CASSEIGYTF. The CDR3 DNA reads as TGTGCCAGCAGTGAGATTGGCTACACCTTC.

This clone was seen just once. The rearrangement uses TRBV29-1 and TRBJ2-1; 10 bases are shared with TRBD2. The trim removed 7 bases at V and 6 bases at J, leaving 9 bases unmatched. Germline CDR1 is SQVTM and CDR2 is ANQGSEA. The CDR3 covers 14 residues. CDR3 amino acids: CSATLAGGFNEQFF. CDR3 nucleotides: TGCAGCGCCACCTTAGCGGGAGGCTTCAATGAGCAGTTCTTC.

The chain joins TRBV29-1 to TRBJ1-4, with TRBD1 as a possible D gene (5 bases). Germline assignment: CDR1 SQVTM and CDR2 ANQGSEA. V was pared by 6 bases and J by 2 bases, with 7 bases between. The length of the CDR3 is 12 residues. The CDR3 DNA reads TGCAGCGTCAGGGTGACTAATGAAAAACTGTTTTTT. Its translation is CSVRVTNEKLFF.

Only a few counts were recorded for this clone. The junction and the germline gene differ at one end; a read error may be behind it. This chain connects TRBV19 to TRBJ1-6; the D gene is possibly TRBD1 (5 bases). This CDR3 is 12 amino acids long. In germline, CDR1 is LNHDA, CDR2 SQIVND (reference sequence). CDR3 sequence: CASSVDSSPLHF. The CDR3, as DNA: TGTGCCAGTAGTGTAGACAGTTCACCCCTCCACTTT.